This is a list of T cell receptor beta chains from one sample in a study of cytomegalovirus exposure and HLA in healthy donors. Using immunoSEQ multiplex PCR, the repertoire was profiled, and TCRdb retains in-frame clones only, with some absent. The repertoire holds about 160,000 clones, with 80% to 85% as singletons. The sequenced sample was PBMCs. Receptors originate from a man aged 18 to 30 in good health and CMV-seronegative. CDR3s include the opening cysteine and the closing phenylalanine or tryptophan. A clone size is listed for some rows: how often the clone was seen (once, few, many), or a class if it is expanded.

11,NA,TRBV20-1,CSARRTGELFF
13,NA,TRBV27,CASSSSRSGELFF
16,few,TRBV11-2,CASTPGELVYNYEQYF
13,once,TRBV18,CASSADTNYGYTF
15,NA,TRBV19,CASSIRGGVRGELFF
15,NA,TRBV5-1,CASSQGQGADTEAFF
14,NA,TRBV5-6,CASSLGGRRGEQYF
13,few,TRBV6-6,CASSLPGDTEAFF
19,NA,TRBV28,CASSPLQGAPSGSNQPQHF
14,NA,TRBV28,CARGGQLMGTEAFF
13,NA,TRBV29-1,CSAGDTGQWGYTF
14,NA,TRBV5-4,CASSEQGLNTEAFF
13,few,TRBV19,CATSDKVRGEQYF
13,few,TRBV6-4,CASSAASNQPQHF
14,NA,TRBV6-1,CASSNRVGDSPLHF
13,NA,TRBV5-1,CASSPTGVHEQYF